Sequencing of this TCR beta chain was carried out in a study of blood T cell dynamics during melanoma immunotherapy (dated by TCRdb to between 2020 and 2021). Regarding the research as a whole: All patients had metastatic melanoma and were given first-line pembrolizumab or nivolumab plus ipilimumab as standard of care in the United Kingdom. A training cohort was formed from consecutive patients, and a further independent group of patients from the same centre was pooled into an external validation set. Peripheral T cell receptor repertoires of metastatic melanoma patients were profiled before and after one cycle of checkpoint inhibitor therapy to find early correlates of response. Overall study outcomes, separate from this receptor: Whether the T cell clones driving repertoire changes were melanoma-specific or reflected general immune activation could not be determined in the study. The relatively small sample size was acknowledged as potentially limiting generalization of the results. Of the sorted CD8+ subsets, TIE cells had both the greatest clonality and the greatest similarity to cfDNA CDR3 sequences, which suggests active turnover converging on dominant clones.

For each sorted CD8+ T cell subset, the entire amount of extracted DNA was loaded into the assay. TCR beta CDR3 sequences were amplified from genomic DNA using the immunoSEQ TCRb Assay kit according to manufacturer instructions. The KAPA Library Quantification Kit for Illumina platforms was used to quantify the pooled libraries by qPCR. Sequencing of the pooled libraries was done on an Illumina NextSeq 500, with clustering at about 0.55-1.2 pM. On the authors' methods: The TCR data were analyzed using immunoSEQ ANALYZER and the R LymphoSeq package. A rearrangement efficiency score was calculated as productive divided by the sum of productive and non-productive CDR3 sequences. Within each patient, timepoints were compared pairwise for clonality, measured with the Gini coefficient, and for diversity, measured with the Renyi index at alpha=1. Clonal relatedness used an edit distance of 3, and repertoire similarity used the Bhattacharyya coefficient, both computed in LymphoSeq. To classify response, a linear discriminant analysis based on week-3 changes in clonality and diversity was built using the R MASS and caret packages. TCRdb mirrors the immuneACCESS table, restricted to in-frame sequences. Some clones are absent from its copies; in checked studies, under half trace to an unresolved V gene, and the reason for the others is unknown. The V and J calls and clone size were taken over from that table, and D and trimming were inferred from the DNA. Counted in this sample were about 1,600 clones; roughly two thirds of them appeared once. The ten largest make up 6% to 7.5% of the sample.

For this clone: Its antigen is currently not known. Base qualities were left out, and no much larger clone turns up one base away.

This specimen's time point label, interpreted: pre-treatment baseline. Immune-effector (TIE) cells were defined as CD3+ CD4- CD8+ CD45RA- CD45RO-high CD27- CCR7- memory T cells. Blood samples were collected before treatment (T0) and at week 3 (W3), after the first cycle of checkpoint blockade. Except for two patients with rapid clinical progression, response was assessed 12 weeks after the first infusion by RECIST 1.1; disease control meant complete response, partial response or stable disease. Patients were not eligible if they had prior systemic cancer treatment, concomitant immunosuppressant therapy or synchronous other active malignancies. Sorted CD8+ memory and naive T cell subsets were sequenced at T0 and W3 from six patients, of whom three were progressing and three had disease control. PBMC were isolated from blood with Lymphoprep and SepMate tubes, followed by red cell lysis. QIAamp DNA Blood Mini kits were used to extract DNA from PBMC and from sorted T cell subsets. CD8+ T cell subsets were sorted live on a FACSAria III cytometer and then frozen prior to DNA extraction. For flow cytometry, fresh PBMC were kept at 4 degrees C in PBS with roughly 1.9% fetal bovine serum and analyzed within 24 hours.

Trimming at the junction amounts to 3 bases on V and 7 bases on J, and the germline ends lie 21 bases apart. CDR1 and CDR2 are drawn from the germline V gene: MDHEN, SYDVKM. The CDR3 runs 17 amino acids, cysteine and phenylalanine included. Of the read, only the CDR3 DNA is kept; its 51 bases are in frame from base 1. Sample: CD8+ T cells from blood, taken from a patient treated with checkpoint blockade. The intended sense of this specimen's cell subset or site label: immune-effector CD8+ memory T cells, CD45RO-high CCR7- CD27-. This clonotype was obtained from a human donor with melanoma. The V and J segments used are TRBV28 and TRBJ1-4; the D region possibly corresponds to TRBD1 (5 bases align). The nucleotide sequence is TGTGCCAGCAGTTTGGCAACCGAGGGGATCGGGTCTGAAAAACTGTTTTTT. Its amino acids are CASSLATEGIGSEKLFF. The entire variable domain, with the stretches around the CDR3 drawn from the reference TRBV28 and TRBJ1-4 proteins, is DVKVTQSSRYLVKRTGEKVFLECVQDMDHENMFWYRQDPGLGLRLIYFSYDVKMKEKGDIPEGYSVSREKKERFSLILESASTNQTSMYLCASSLATEGIGSEKLFFGSGTQLSVL.